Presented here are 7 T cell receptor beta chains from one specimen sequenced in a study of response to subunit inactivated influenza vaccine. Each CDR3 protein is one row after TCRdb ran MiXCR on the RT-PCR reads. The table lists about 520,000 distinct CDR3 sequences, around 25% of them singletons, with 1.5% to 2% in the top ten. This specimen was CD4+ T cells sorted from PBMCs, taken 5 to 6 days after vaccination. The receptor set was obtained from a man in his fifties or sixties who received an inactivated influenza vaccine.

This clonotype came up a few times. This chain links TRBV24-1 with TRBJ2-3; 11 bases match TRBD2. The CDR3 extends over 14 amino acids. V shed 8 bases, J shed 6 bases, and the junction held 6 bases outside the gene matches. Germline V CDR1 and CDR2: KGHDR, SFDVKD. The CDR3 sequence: CATTSGRSSDTQYF. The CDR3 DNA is TGTGCCACCACTAGCGGGAGGAGTTCGGATACGCAGTATTTT.

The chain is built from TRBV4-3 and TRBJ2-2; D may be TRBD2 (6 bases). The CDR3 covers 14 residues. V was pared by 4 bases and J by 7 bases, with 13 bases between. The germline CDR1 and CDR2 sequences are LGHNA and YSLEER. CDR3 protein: CASSLRVRDGELFF. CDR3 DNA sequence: TGCGCCAGCAGCCTCCGGGTGCGGGACGGGGAGCTGTTTTTT.

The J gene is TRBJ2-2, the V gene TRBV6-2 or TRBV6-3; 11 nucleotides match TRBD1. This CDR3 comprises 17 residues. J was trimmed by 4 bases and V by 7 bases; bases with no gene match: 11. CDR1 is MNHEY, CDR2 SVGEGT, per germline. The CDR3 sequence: CASTSAIGQGATGELFF. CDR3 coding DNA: TGTGCCAGCACTTCTGCTATAGGACAGGGGGCCACCGGGGAGCTGTTTTTT.

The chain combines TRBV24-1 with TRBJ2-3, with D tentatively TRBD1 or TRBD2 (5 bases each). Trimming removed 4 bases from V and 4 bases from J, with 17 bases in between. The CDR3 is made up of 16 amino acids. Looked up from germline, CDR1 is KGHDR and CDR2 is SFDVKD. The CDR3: CATSDRGRARPDTQYF. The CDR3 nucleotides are TGTGCCACCAGTGACCGGGGACGGGCTCGCCCAGATACGCAGTATTTT.

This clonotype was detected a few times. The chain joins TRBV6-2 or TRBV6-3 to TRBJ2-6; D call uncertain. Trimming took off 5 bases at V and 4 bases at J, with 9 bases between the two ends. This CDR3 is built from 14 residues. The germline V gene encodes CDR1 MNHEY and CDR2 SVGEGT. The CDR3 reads CASSTAAGANVLTF. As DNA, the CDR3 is TGTGCCAGCAGTACGGCGGCAGGGGCCAACGTCCTGACTTTC.

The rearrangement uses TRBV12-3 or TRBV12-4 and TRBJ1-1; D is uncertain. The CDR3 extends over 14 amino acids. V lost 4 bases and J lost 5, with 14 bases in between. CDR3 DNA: TGTGCCAGCAGTTCAGACTCGGGCGGAACTGAAGCTTTCTTT. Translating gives CASSSDSGGTEAFF.

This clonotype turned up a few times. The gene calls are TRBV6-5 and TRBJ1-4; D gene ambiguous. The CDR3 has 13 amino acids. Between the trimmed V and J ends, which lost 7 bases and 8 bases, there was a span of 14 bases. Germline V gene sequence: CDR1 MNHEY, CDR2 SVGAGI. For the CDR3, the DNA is TGTGCCAGCAATTTTGAAGCGTGGGAAAAACTGTTTTTT. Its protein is CASNFEAWEKLFF.